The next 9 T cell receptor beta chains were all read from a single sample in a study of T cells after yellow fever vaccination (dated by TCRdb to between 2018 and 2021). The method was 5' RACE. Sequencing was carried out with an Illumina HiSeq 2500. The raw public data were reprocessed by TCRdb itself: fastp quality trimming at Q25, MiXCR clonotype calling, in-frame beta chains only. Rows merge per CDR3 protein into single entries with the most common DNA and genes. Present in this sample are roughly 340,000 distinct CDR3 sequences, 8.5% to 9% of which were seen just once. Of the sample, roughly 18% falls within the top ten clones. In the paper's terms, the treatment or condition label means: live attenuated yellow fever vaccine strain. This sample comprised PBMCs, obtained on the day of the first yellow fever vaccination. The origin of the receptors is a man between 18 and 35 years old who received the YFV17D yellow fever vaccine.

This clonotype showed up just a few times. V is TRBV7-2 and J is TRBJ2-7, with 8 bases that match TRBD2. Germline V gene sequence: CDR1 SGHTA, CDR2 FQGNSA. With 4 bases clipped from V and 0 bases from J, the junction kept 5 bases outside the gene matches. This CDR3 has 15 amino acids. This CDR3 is CASSSGGAVSYEQYF. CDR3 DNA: TGTGCCAGCAGCTCCGGGGGGGCGGTCTCCTACGAGCAGTACTTC.

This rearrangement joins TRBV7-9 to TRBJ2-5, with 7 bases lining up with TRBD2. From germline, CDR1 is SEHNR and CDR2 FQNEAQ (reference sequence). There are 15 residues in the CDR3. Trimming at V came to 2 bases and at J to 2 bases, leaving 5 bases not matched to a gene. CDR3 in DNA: TGTGCCAGCAGCTTAATTAGCGGGCCGCAAGAGACCCAGTACTTC. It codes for CASSLISGPQETQYF. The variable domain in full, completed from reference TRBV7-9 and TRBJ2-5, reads DTGVSQNPRHKITKRGQNVTFRCDPISEHNRLYWYRQTLGQGPEFLTYFQNEAQLEKSRLLSDRFSAERPKGSFSTLEIQRTEQGDSAMYLCASSLISGPQETQYFGPGTRLLVL.

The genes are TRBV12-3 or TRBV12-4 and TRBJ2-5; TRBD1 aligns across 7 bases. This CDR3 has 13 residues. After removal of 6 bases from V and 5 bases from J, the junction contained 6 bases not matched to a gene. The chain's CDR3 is CASRTTGVETQYF. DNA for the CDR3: TGTGCCAGCAGAACAACAGGGGTGGAGACCCAGTACTTC.

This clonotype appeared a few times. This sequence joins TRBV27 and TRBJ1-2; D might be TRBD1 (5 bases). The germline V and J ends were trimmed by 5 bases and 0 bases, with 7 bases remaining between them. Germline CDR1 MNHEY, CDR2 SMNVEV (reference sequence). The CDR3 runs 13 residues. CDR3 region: CASSTTANYGYTF. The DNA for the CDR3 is TGTGCCAGCAGTACGACAGCTAACTATGGCTACACCTTC.

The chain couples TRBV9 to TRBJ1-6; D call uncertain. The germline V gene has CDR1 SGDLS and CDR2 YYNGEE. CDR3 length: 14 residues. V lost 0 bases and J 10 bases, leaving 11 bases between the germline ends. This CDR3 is CASSVDRFLSPLHF. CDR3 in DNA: TGTGCCAGCAGCGTAGACAGATTTCTCTCACCCCTCCACTTT. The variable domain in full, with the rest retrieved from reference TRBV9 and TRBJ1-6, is DSGVTQTPKHLITATGQRVTLRCSPRSGDLSVYWYQQSLDQGLQFLIQYYNGEERAKGNILERFSAQQFPDLHSELNLSSLELGDSALYFCASSVDRFLSPLHFGNGTRLTVT.

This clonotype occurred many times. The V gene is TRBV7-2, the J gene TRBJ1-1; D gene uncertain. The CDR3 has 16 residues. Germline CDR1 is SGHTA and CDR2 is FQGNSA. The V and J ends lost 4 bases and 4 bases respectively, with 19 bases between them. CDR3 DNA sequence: TGTGCCAGCAGCTCTAGAGGCTACCGAATTTTCACTGAAGCTTTCTTT. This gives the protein CASSSRGYRIFTEAFF.

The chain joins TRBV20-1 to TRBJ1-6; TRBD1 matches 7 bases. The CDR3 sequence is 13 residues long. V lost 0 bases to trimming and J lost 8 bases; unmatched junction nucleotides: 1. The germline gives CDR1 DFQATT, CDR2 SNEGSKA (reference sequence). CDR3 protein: CSARDGTDSPLHF. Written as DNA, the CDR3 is TGCAGTGCTAGAGACGGGACAGATTCACCCCTCCACTTT.

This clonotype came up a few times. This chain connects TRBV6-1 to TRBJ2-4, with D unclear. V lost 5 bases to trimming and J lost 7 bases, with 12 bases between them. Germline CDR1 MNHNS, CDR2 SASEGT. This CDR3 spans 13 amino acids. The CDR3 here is CASSRALRNIQYF. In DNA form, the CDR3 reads TGTGCCAGCAGTCGGGCCTTGCGGAACATTCAGTACTTC.

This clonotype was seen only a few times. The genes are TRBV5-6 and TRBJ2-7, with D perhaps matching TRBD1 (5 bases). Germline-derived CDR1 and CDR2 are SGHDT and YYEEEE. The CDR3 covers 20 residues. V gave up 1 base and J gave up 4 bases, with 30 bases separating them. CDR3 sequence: CASSLNFVTGTISLGYEQYF. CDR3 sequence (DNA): TGTGCCAGCAGCTTGAATTTTGTTACAGGTACAATATCCTTAGGGTACGAGCAGTACTTC.